A selection of T cell receptor beta chains follows, all from one sample in a study of blood T cell repertoires in COVID-19. The data were produced by immunoSEQ multiplex PCR, yet TCRdb's version contains in-frame clones alone and is incomplete. The repertoire includes some 130,000 clones, 85% to 90% of them detected once, and about a tenth sits in the top ten. Specimen: peripheral blood. The receptors originated from a man at least 80 years old with acute or convalescent COVID-19. The CDR3 runs from the conserved cysteine through the conserved F or W. Each record gives: J gene, D gene, clone size, V gene, CDR3 length, CDR3 DNA, CDR3 protein. A D gene is named only where the DNA matches it firmly. Size values are once, few and many counts, or a class for expanded clones, and some rows have none.

>TRBJ2-3|TRBD2|-|TRBV9|17
TGTGCCAGCAGCTCATCCCCAACGAGGAATTCAGCGGGAACGCAGTATTTT
CASSSSPTRNSAGTQYF
>TRBJ2-1|TRBD2|-|TRBV7-9|16
TGTGCCAGCAGCTTAGAAAGGGGGACTAGCTCCAATGAGCAGTTCTTC
CASSLERGTSSNEQFF
>TRBJ1-4|TRBD1|-|TRBV2|15
TGTGCCAGCAGTGAGAGGGGACAGTCAAATGAAAAACTGTTTTTT
CASSERGQSNEKLFF
>TRBJ2-1|-|once|TRBV3-1/TRBV3-2|18
TGTGCCAGCAGCCAAGATTTAGGGGAAATGAGGTCCTACAATGAGCAGTTCTTC
CASSQDLGEMRSYNEQFF
>TRBJ1-5|-|-|TRBV14|16
TGTGCCAGCAGCCAAGAGTTAGGGGTTGGCAATCAGCCCCAGCATTTT
CASSQELGVGNQPQHF
>TRBJ1-1|-|-|TRBV6-5|15
TGTGCCAGCAGAATACGGCGAGGATCGAACACTGAAGCTTTCTTT
CASRIRRGSNTEAFF
>TRBJ1-4|TRBD1|-|TRBV30|11
TGTGCCTGGAGTGTAACAGGGGAACTGTTTTTT
CAWSVTGELFF
>TRBJ1-2|-|-|TRBV19|13
TGTGCCAGTAGTATTCCAGGGTTCTATGGCTACACCTTC
CASSIPGFYGYTF
>TRBJ2-2|-|-|TRBV7-9|17
TGTGCCAGCAGCTTTCATCCGGGTCAGATGAACACCGGGGAGCTGTTTTTT
CASSFHPGQMNTGELFF
>TRBJ1-1|-|-|TRBV30|13
TGTGCCTGGAGTCGACTGCCTAACACTGAAGCTTTCTTT
CAWSRLPNTEAFF
>TRBJ1-5|TRBD1|-|TRBV2|14
TGTGCCAGCAGTGAAGTAACAGGGGATCAGCCCCAGCATTTT
CASSEVTGDQPQHF
>TRBJ2-2|TRBD1|-|TRBV7-8|14
TGTGCCAGCAGCTTATGGGACAGGGCCGGGGAGCTGTTTTTT
CASSLWDRAGELFF
>TRBJ1-2|-|-|TRBV3-1/TRBV3-2|16
TGTGCCAGCAGCCAAGAAAGATGGCCACGCTACTATGGCTACACCTTC
CASSQERWPRYYGYTF
>TRBJ1-1|TRBD1|-|TRBV7-2|15
TGTGCCAGCAGCCCGGTCGGGACAGGGGGCACTGAAGCTTTCTTT
CASSPVGTGGTEAFF
>TRBJ2-1|-|-|TRBV12-3/TRBV12-4|13
TGTGCCAGCAGTTTTAGGGGATACAATGAGCAGTTCTTC
CASSFRGYNEQFF
>TRBJ1-5|-|-|TRBV6-4|13
TGTGCCAGCAGTGCACAGAGGGATCAGCCCCAGCATTTT
CASSAQRDQPQHF
>TRBJ1-2|TRBD1|-|TRBV27|12
TGTGCCAGCAGCGGACAGGGCGGCGGCTACACCTTC
CASSGQGGGYTF
>TRBJ2-5|TRBD2|-|TRBV18|16
TGTGCCAGCTCACCGACGGGGGGGAACCCCCAAGAGACCCAGTACTTC
CASSPTGGNPQETQYF
>TRBJ2-7|-|-|TRBV18|12
TGTGCCAGCTCCGCACCTTCGGGCGAGCAGTACTTC
CASSAPSGEQYF
>TRBJ2-2|-|-|TRBV7-3|16
TGTGCCAGCAGCTCCCAGGGGCGAACTAACACCGGGGAGCTGTTTTTT
CASSSQGRTNTGELFF
>TRBJ1-1|TRBD1|-|TRBV18|14
TGTGCCAGCTCACAAGGGGGCTTGAACACTGAAGCTTTCTTT
CASSQGGLNTEAFF
>TRBJ2-3|TRBD2|few|TRBV7-2|15
TGTGCCAGCAGCCCTAGCGGGAGGGCCGAGGATACGCAGTATTTT
CASSPSGRAEDTQYF
>TRBJ2-5|-|once|TRBV18|15
TGTGCCAGCTCACCACCCGACAGGCGCCAAGAGACCCAGTACTTC
CASSPPDRRQETQYF
>TRBJ2-1|TRBD2|-|TRBV5-1|15
TGCGCCAGCACGGGGACTAGCGGCTCCTACAATGAGCAGTTCTTC
CASTGTSGSYNEQFF
>TRBJ1-1|-|-|TRBV7-3|14
TGTGCCAGCAGCCAGCTCCAGGGTAACACTGAAGCTTTCTTT
CASSQLQGNTEAFF
>TRBJ1-2|-|few|TRBV29-1|9
TGCAGCGACTCCTATGGCTACACCTTC
CSDSYGYTF
>TRBJ1-1|TRBD1|-|TRBV7-8|14
TGTGCCAGCAGCGCCTGGACAGGGGGCACTGAAGCTTTCTTT
CASSAWTGGTEAFF
>TRBJ1-1|-|-|TRBV6-5|12
TGTGCCAGCAGTAGGGGGAACACTGAAGCTTTCTTT
CASSRGNTEAFF
>TRBJ1-5|-|-|TRBV28|12
TGTGCCAGCAGTTTACTTTCGCAGCCCCAGCATTTT
CASSLLSQPQHF
>TRBJ2-7|TRBD2|-|TRBV5-1|15
TGCGCCAGCAGCACCGGGACTAGCGGAACCTACGAGCAGTACTTC
CASSTGTSGTYEQYF
>TRBJ1-2|-|-|TRBV10-3|14
TGTGCCATCAGTGAGGGGGGGGGCAGATATGGCTACACCTTC
CAISEGGGRYGYTF
>TRBJ2-5|-|once|TRBV5-8|12
TGTGCCAGCAGCTTGAACAGAGAGACCCAGTACTTC
CASSLNRETQYF
>TRBJ1-3|-|-|TRBV28|12
TGTGCCAGCAGCCTAAAGGGAAACACCATATATTTT
CASSLKGNTIYF
>TRBJ2-2|-|-|TRBV6-5|14
TGTGCCAGCATGAAAGTTGTGGCCACCGGGGAGCTGTTTTTT
CASMKVVATGELFF